This paragraph reports one T cell receptor (beta chain). No antigen is known for it. Caucasian individuals from Russia who were healthy and aged about 6 to 95 acted as donors. CDR1 is GTSNPN, CDR2 SVGIG, per germline (reference sequence). This CDR3 is built from 12 residues. Trimming cost V 7 bases and J 7 bases, with 11 bases left between them. Combining a sample-barcoded 5' primer with a J-beta primer mix, a second PCR ran for roughly 6 to 12 cycles. TCRdb independently ran MiXCR on the 5' RACE reads; one entry per CDR3 protein. The table records around 990,000 distinct CDR3 sequences, 30% to 40% of them present only once. This sample is drawn from a study of blood T cells in healthy people across ages. For the study at large: Researchers report that template switching captured about one barcoded beta molecule per two T cells. Notes on the study in general: Long-lived and aged donors differed, with more naive CD4+ cells and higher diversity in the long-lived.

The sequence was obtained from a man younger than 35 in good health. The chain has TRBV30 and TRBJ1-6; a weak D match, TRBD1 (6 bases). The sample was blood. This CDR3 is CASRQANSPLHF. The CDR3 coding sequence is TGTGCCTCAAGACAGGCAAATTCACCCCTCCACTTT. The full variable domain, its missing parts supplied by reference TRBV30 and TRBJ1-6, is SQTIHQWPATLVQPVGSPLSLECTVEGTSNPNLYWYRQAAGRGLQLLFYSVGIGQISSEVPQNLSASRPQDRQFILSSKKLLLSDSGFYLCASRQANSPLHFGNGTRLTVT.